This TCR beta chain was recorded in a study of blood T cell repertoires in COVID-19. Profiled with immunoSEQ multiplex PCR; TCRdb holds only in-frame clones, not every one. The top ten clones hold around 10% of a sample with 55,000 to 70,000 clones, roughly 80% of them seen once. As concerns this clone: The junction shows a germline mismatch at one end, possibly a read error.

The CDR3 is made up of 14 amino acids. Germline CDR1 is SSHAT and CDR2 is FNYEAQ (reference sequence). The rearrangement joins TRBV7-7 to TRBJ2-5; TRBD2 might be the D (6 bases). This clonotype was obtained from an elderly woman with acute or convalescent COVID-19. Material for sequencing was peripheral blood. The CDR3 bases are TGTGCTAGCAGCTCAGTCGGGGGACGGGAGACCCAGTACTTC. It is translated as CASSSVGGRETQYF.